A single sample gave rise to the 5 T cell receptor beta chains below, sequenced in a study of control samples from healthy donors and cancer patients. This table comes from immunoSEQ multiplex PCR, and its TCRdb copy is limited to in-frame clones, with some not included. The data show tens of thousands of clones, about 87% seen once. The sample consisted of PBMCs. Receptors originate from a woman aged 40-49 years with lung cancer.

The chain combines TRBV25-1 with TRBJ1-6, with 8 positions matching TRBD1. The CDR3 is 16 residues long. Trimming removed 5 bases from V and 0 bases from J; junction bases left unmatched: 3. The germline CDR1 and CDR2 sequences are MGHDK and SYGVNS. In nucleotides, the CDR3 is TGTGCCAGCAGTAATACAGGGGGCTCCTATAATTCACCCCTCCACTTT. It specifies CASSNTGGSYNSPLHF.

The chain uses TRBV30 and TRBJ2-5; tentatively, D is TRBD1 (7 bases). Looked up from germline, CDR1 is GTSNPN and CDR2 is SVGIG (reference sequence). The CDR3 has 13 amino acids. V dropped 5 bases and J dropped 6 bases, with 16 bases sitting between them. The CDR3 nucleotides read TGTGCCTGGGAAACAGGGGCGGGGAAGACCCAGTACTTC. Amino acid sequence: CAWETGAGKTQYF.

In this sample, this clone turned up once. The chain uses TRBV20-1 and TRBJ1-3, with D possibly being TRBD1 (6 bases). Trimming removed 5 bases at V and 8 bases at J, with 10 bases between. In germline, CDR1 is DFQATT, CDR2 SNEGSKA (reference sequence). The CDR3 runs to 11 residues. CDR3 DNA: TGCAGTGCTCGGACAGTTGACACCATATATTTT. Its translation: CSARTVDTIYF.

The V call is TRBV5-1, the J call TRBJ2-1, with D uncertain. Germline V CDR1 and CDR2: SGHRS, YFSETQ. Trimming stripped 0 bases from V and 1 base from J, with 14 bases between. The CDR3 covers 17 residues. As DNA, the CDR3 is TGCGCCAGCAGCTTGGGGCAAGGGCTTCCTTCCTACAATGAGCAGTTCTTC. Its translation is CASSLGQGLPSYNEQFF.

V is TRBV5-5 and J is TRBJ1-5; the D gene is possibly TRBD1 (5 bases). Germline lookup yields CDR1 SGHKS and CDR2 YYEKEE (reference sequence). The CDR3 sequence is 15 residues long. V lost 6 bases and J lost 2, with 15 bases in between. CDR3 in amino acids: CASTVTGGGNQPQHF. The CDR3 DNA is TGTGCCAGCACCGTGACCGGGGGGGGCAATCAGCCCCAGCATTTT.